This T cell receptor (beta chain) was sequenced for a study of T cells in Graves' hyperthyroidism and ophthalmopathy. Across the whole study: Sampling of peripheral blood happened at initial diagnosis, prior to any treatment.

V lost 2 bases and J 5 bases, leaving 21 bases between the germline ends. This CDR3 has 16 residues. Germline loops: CDR1 DFQATT, CDR2 SNEGSKA (reference sequence). This clonotype was seen at least ten times. Amplification targeted TCR beta CDR3 regions from RNA transcripts. First-round RT-PCR targeting the TCR CDR3 was performed with the HTBI primer set. Via MiXCR, TCRdb re-called the multiplex PCR reads, giving one row per CDR3 protein. Among 640,000 or so distinct CDR3 sequences listed, roughly 14% were seen once. The receptor was isolated from a woman aged 35 to 49 with Graves' ophthalmopathy. The genes are TRBV20-1 and TRBJ1-1; D remains unclear. Sample: blood. The CDR3 is CSARMDGGSLRTEAFF. DNA of the CDR3: TGCAGTGCTAGAATGGACGGCGGCTCCTTACGGACTGAAGCTTTCTTT.